Presented here are 27 T cell receptor beta chains from one specimen sequenced in a study of radiotherapy plus CTLA-4 blockade in lung cancer. Profiled with immunoSEQ multiplex PCR; TCRdb holds only in-frame clones, not every one. The table lists about 49,000 clones, roughly 84% of them singletons. The sequences come from peripheral blood, collected from a patient treated with radiotherapy plus ipilimumab. These receptors were obtained from a human donor with non-small cell lung cancer whose response to radiotherapy plus ipilimumab could not be evaluated.

The chain's CDR3 is CASSVRGYGYTF. CDR3 DNA: TGTGCCAGCAGCGTTCGAGGCTATGGCTACACCTTC. V usage is TRBV6-5 and J usage is TRBJ1-2; D not resolved. The CDR3 totals 12 residues. The germline CDR1 and CDR2 sequences are MNHEY and SVGAGI. V gave up 6 bases and J gave up 4 bases, with 9 bases separating them.

This sequence joins TRBV19 and TRBJ1-3; D is unresolved. The CDR3 has 19 residues. V was shortened by 6 bases and J by 0 bases, with 24 bases between the two germline ends. Germline V gene data show CDR1 as LNHDA and CDR2 as SQIVND (reference sequence). CDR3 protein: CASRSPPGGGPYSGNTIYF. The DNA for the CDR3 is TGTGCCAGTAGATCCCCCCCCGGCGGCGGGCCCTACTCTGGAAACACCATATATTTT.

The rearrangement joins TRBV11-2 to TRBJ2-5; D is unresolved. CDR1 is SGHAT and CDR2 is FQNNGV in the germline V gene. The CDR3 extends over 13 amino acids. V lost 3 bases and J lost 4, with 9 bases in between. DNA of the CDR3: TGTGCCAGCAGCTTTGGGCGCGCAGAGACCCAGTACTTC. It translates to CASSFGRAETQYF.

This clone was found a few times. The rearrangement uses TRBV5-4 and TRBJ2-5; possibly TRBD1 for D (5 bases). Germline-derived CDR1 and CDR2 are SGHNT and YYREEE (reference sequence). Between the trimmed V and J ends, which lost 0 bases and 2 bases, there was a span of 8 bases. This CDR3 comprises 14 residues. The CDR3, as DNA: TGTGCCAGCAGCTTGGGTGGGGCGCAAGAGACCCAGTACTTC. Its translation: CASSLGGAQETQYF.

The V gene is TRBV7-3, the J gene TRBJ2-1; 8 bases are a match to TRBD2. This CDR3 spans 11 amino acids. The germline CDR1 and CDR2 sequences are SGHTA and FQGTGA. Losses at the gene ends were 5 bases for V and 10 bases for J; bases not matched to a gene: 1. The CDR3 here is CASSAGGEQFF. CDR3 in DNA: TGTGCCAGCAGCGCGGGGGGCGAGCAGTTCTTC. The variable domain in full, with the rest retrieved from reference TRBV7-3 and TRBJ2-1, is GAGVSQTPSNKVTEKGKYVELRCDPISGHTALYWYRQSLGQGPEFLIYFQGTGAADDSGLPNDRFFAVRPEGSVSTLKIQRTERGDSAVYLCASSAGGEQFFGPGTRLTVL.

This clone was picked up one time. The rearrangement uses TRBV5-1 and TRBJ1-4; 10 nucleotides align to TRBD1. Germline-derived CDR1 and CDR2 are SGHRS and YFSETQ. The CDR3 length is 14 residues. V trimming: 5 bases; J trimming: 8 bases; junction bases outside the gene matches: 6. The CDR3 nucleotides read TGCGCCAGCAGTTGGGACAGGGGAGGCGAAAAACTGTTTTTT. This encodes CASSWDRGGEKLFF.

The rearrangement links TRBV7-9 to TRBJ1-2; maybe TRBD1 (5 bases). The germline gives CDR1 SEHNR, CDR2 FQNEAQ (reference sequence). V lost 5 bases to trimming and J lost 2 bases, with 18 bases between them. The CDR3 consists of 16 residues. CDR3 in amino acids: CASSPYTSQENYGYTF. The CDR3 coding sequence is TGTGCCAGCAGCCCATATACCTCACAGGAAAACTATGGCTACACCTTC.

V usage is TRBV29-1 and J usage is TRBJ2-5, with a tentative D call TRBD2 (5 bases). The V and J ends lost 8 bases and 1 base respectively, with 14 bases between them. From germline, CDR1 is SQVTM and CDR2 ANQGSEA. The CDR3 covers 13 residues. The CDR3 coding sequence is TGCAGCTTTCGGCCGGGGTTCCAAGAGACCCAGTACTTC. Amino acid sequence: CSFRPGFQETQYF. The full variable domain, in which reference TRBV29-1 and TRBJ2-5 provide the parts outside the CDR3, is SAVISQKPSRDICQRGTSLTIQCQVDSQVTMMFWYRQQPGQSLTLIATANQGSEATYESGFVIDKFPISRPNLTFSTLTVSNMSPEDSSIYLCSFRPGFQETQYFGPGTRLLVL.

The chain is built from TRBV29-1 and TRBJ2-5; 9 nucleotides line up with TRBD1. CDR1 is SQVTM, CDR2 ANQGSEA, per germline. There are 14 residues in the CDR3. J gave up 6 bases and V 2 bases, and 7 bases lay outside the gene matches. The DNA of the CDR3 is TGCAGCGTTGAAACAGGGGGCTTTGGAAAGACCCAGTACTTC. Translated: CSVETGGFGKTQYF.

The V call is TRBV28, the J call TRBJ1-5; unclear D gene. Germline V lookup: CDR1 MDHEN, CDR2 SYDVKM. Trimming shortened V by 7 bases and J by 3 bases, and 13 bases separated the two germline ends. CDR3 length equals 14 residues. DNA for the CDR3: TGTGCCAGCACCTTACGGGTTCTCAATCAGCCCCAGCATTTT. This encodes CASTLRVLNQPQHF. Combining the CDR3 with reference TRBV28 and TRBJ1-5 gives the whole variable domain DVKVTQSSRYLVKRTGEKVFLECVQDMDHENMFWYRQDPGLGLRLIYFSYDVKMKEKGDIPEGYSVSREKKERFSLILESASTNQTSMYLCASTLRVLNQPQHFGDGTRLSIL.

The count of this clone is one. The chain is built from TRBV7-2 and TRBJ2-7, with TRBD2 matching over 7 bases. The V gene's germline CDR1 is SGHTA and CDR2 FQGNSA. Trimming cost V 2 bases and J 3 bases; bases outside gene matches: 16. The CDR3 is 18 amino acids. CDR3 DNA: TGTGCCAGCAGCTTATTTATCTCAAGCGGCGGGAGTAACTACGAGCAGTACTTC. Protein product: CASSLFISSGGSNYEQYF.

The chain is built from TRBV10-3 and TRBJ2-3; 8 bases align to TRBD2. This CDR3 is built from 17 residues. With V trimmed by 0 bases and J by 4 bases, 9 bases remained unmatched. Germline CDR1 ENHRY, CDR2 SYGVKD. The CDR3 protein is CAISESAGTSGPDTQYF. CDR3 DNA sequence: TGTGCCATCAGTGAGTCAGCAGGGACTAGTGGTCCAGATACGCAGTATTTT.

The chain employs TRBV11-2 and TRBJ1-3; 7 bases align to TRBD1. The CDR3 contains 15 residues. V dropped 4 bases and J dropped 7; count of bases not matched to a gene: 10. Germline CDR1 and CDR2: SGHAT and FQNNGV. CDR3 DNA sequence: TGTGCCAGCAGCTCCTCACAGGGGATCTACAACACCATATATTTT. Protein: CASSSSQGIYNTIYF.

The CDR3 DNA follows: TGCGCCAGCAGGAACGGGTCGGGGGTGCACACTGAAGCTTTCTTT. It translates to CASRNGSGVHTEAFF. The V gene is TRBV5-1, the J gene TRBJ1-1; weak D call: TRBD1 (5 bases). V was clipped by 5 bases and J by 3 bases, with 17 bases between them. The CDR3 loop spans 15 amino acids. The germline gives CDR1 SGHRS, CDR2 YFSETQ.

This clone was found a few times. CDR3 residues: CASSQDPSGGREQFF. CDR3 bases: TGCGCCAGCAGCCAAGACCCCTCCGGGGGGCGAGAGCAGTTCTTC. The chain combines TRBV4-3 with TRBJ2-1, with a weak D call TRBD2 (7 bases). The CDR3 has 15 amino acids. Germline CDR1 reads LGHNA; CDR2 reads YSLEER. Trimming removed 0 bases at V and 10 bases at J, with 16 bases between.

The genes are TRBV29-1 and TRBJ2-1; D is undetermined. V gave up 4 bases and J gave up 7 bases, with 11 bases separating them. Per the germline V gene, CDR1 is SQVTM and CDR2 is ANQGSEA. The CDR3 totals 12 residues. CDR3 sequence (DNA): TGCAGCGTTGTAAGATCCGGTAATGAGCAGTTCTTC. Protein sequence: CSVVRSGNEQFF.

The rearrangement joins TRBV10-2 to TRBJ2-7; TRBD2 matches 9 bases. J was trimmed by 1 base and V by 7 bases; bases with no gene match: 5. The CDR3 covers 14 residues. CDR1 and CDR2 from the germline V gene are WSHSY and SAAADI. For the CDR3, the DNA is TGCGCCAGCACCCGAGCGGGAGGTTCCTACGAGCAGTACTTC. Its protein product is CASTRAGGSYEQYF.

The chain has TRBV7-9 and TRBJ2-2; TRBD1 agrees at 12 bases. The germline gives CDR1 SEHNR, CDR2 FQNEAQ (reference sequence). The J segment lost 9 bases and the V segment lost 5 bases, leaving 7 bases of the junction unmatched. This CDR3 has 15 residues. Here the CDR3 reads CASSPFGTGGRELFF. The CDR3 coding sequence is TGTGCCAGCAGCCCATTCGGGACAGGGGGCAGGGAGCTGTTTTTT.

The chain carries TRBV30 and TRBJ1-2, with D unclear. Trimming shortened V by 2 bases and J by 8 bases, and 15 bases separated the two germline ends. The CDR3 has 13 residues. The germline CDR1 and CDR2 sequences are GTSNPN and SVGIG (reference sequence). CDR3 protein: CAWSLPRGGGYTF. In DNA, the CDR3 is TGTGCCTGGAGTCTGCCCCGCGGAGGAGGCTACACCTTC. Drawing the rest from reference TRBV30 and TRBJ1-2, the complete variable domain is SQTIHQWPATLVQPVGSPLSLECTVEGTSNPNLYWYRQAAGRGLQLLFYSVGIGQISSEVPQNLSASRPQDRQFILSSKKLLLSDSGFYLCAWSLPRGGGYTFGSGTRLTVV.

The chain recombines TRBV28 with TRBJ1-5, with D uncertain. Per the germline V gene, CDR1 is MDHEN and CDR2 is SYDVKM. This CDR3 contains 13 residues. V was trimmed by 7 bases and J by 6 bases, leaving 13 bases between them. CDR3 sequence reads: CASIIAIGQPQHF. The CDR3 bases are TGTGCCAGCATCATCGCGATCGGTCAGCCCCAGCATTTT.

This chain uses TRBV7-2 with TRBJ2-3; 7 bases fit TRBD1. The ends lost 3 bases at V and 7 bases at J; junction bases unmatched: 10. The CDR3 loop spans 15 amino acids. Germline loops: CDR1 SGHTA, CDR2 FQGNSA. The CDR3 is CASSLTGSDGNTQYF. CDR3 nucleotides: TGTGCCAGCAGCTTGACAGGGAGCGATGGGAATACGCAGTATTTT. The complete variable domain, with remaining parts taken from reference TRBV7-2 and TRBJ2-3, reads GAGVSQSPSNKVTEKGKDVELRCDPISGHTALYWYRQSLGQGLEFLIYFQGNSAPDKSGLPSDRFSAERTGGSVSTLTIQRTQQEDSAVYLCASSLTGSDGNTQYFGPGTRLTVL.

This clone has only one observation. This chain uses TRBV27 with TRBJ2-2, with unresolved D. V dropped 1 base and J dropped 7 bases, with 4 bases sitting between them. Germline loops: CDR1 MNHEY, CDR2 SMNVEV (reference sequence). This CDR3 is built from 12 residues. CDR3 sequence: CASSLYGGELFF. The CDR3 DNA sequence: TGTGCCAGCAGTTTATACGGCGGGGAGCTGTTTTTT.

The chain is built from TRBV28 and TRBJ2-7; 8 bases map to TRBD2. From germline, CDR1 is MDHEN and CDR2 SYDVKM. Trimming at V came to 1 base and at J to 7 bases, leaving 18 bases not matched to a gene. The CDR3 contains 18 residues. CDR3 loop: CASSLLGEPGGPVREQYF. The CDR3 bases are TGTGCCAGCAGTTTATTAGGGGAACCGGGAGGGCCTGTGAGGGAGCAGTACTTC.

V gene TRBV5-5 combines with J gene TRBJ1-2, with D perhaps matching TRBD1 (5 bases). CDR3 length: 16 residues. Trimming pared 2 bases from V and 5 bases from J, leaving 19 bases between. CDR1 is SGHKS and CDR2 is YYEKEE in the germline V gene (reference sequence). CDR3 sequence reads: CASSFGGRATGYGYTF. Here the CDR3 DNA reads TGTGCCAGCAGCTTCGGGGGGAGGGCGACCGGTTATGGCTACACCTTC.

Here the CDR3 DNA reads TGTGCCAGCAGCTTTGGAGGGTCGGGCACCGGGGAGCTGTTTTTT. Protein: CASSFGGSGTGELFF. The chain couples TRBV5-4 to TRBJ2-2; D may be TRBD2 (6 bases). Germline V gene data show CDR1 as SGHNT and CDR2 as YYREEE (reference sequence). This CDR3 contains 15 residues. The V end lost 2 bases, the J end lost 4 bases, and 12 bases lay between the germline ends.

This clone was picked up a small number of times. The chain employs TRBV29-1 and TRBJ1-1, with a weak D call TRBD1 (5 bases). Per germline, CDR1 SQVTM and CDR2 ANQGSEA. Trimming removed 4 bases at V and 1 base at J, with 7 bases between. The length of the CDR3 is 12 residues. The CDR3 region is CSVVGANTEAFF. The CDR3, as DNA: TGCAGCGTTGTTGGGGCGAACACTGAAGCTTTCTTT.

The chain joins TRBV10-1 to TRBJ2-5; 14 bases are shared with TRBD2. The tail of the sequence fits TRBJ2-7 better, so the J call may be wrong. Germline CDR1 is WNHNN and CDR2 is SYGVQD (reference sequence). The CDR3 loop spans 16 amino acids. The CDR3 protein is CASSEGLAGGDYEQYF. The CDR3 DNA sequence: TGCGCCAGCAGTGAAGGACTAGCGGGAGGCGACTACGAGCAGTACTTC.